These 22 T cell receptor beta chains originate from one sample sequenced in a study of T cells after posttransplantation cyclophosphamide. Cyclophosphamide on days +3 and +4 followed busulfan-fludarabine conditioning and a marrow graft. Generated by immunoSEQ multiplex PCR, the TCRdb table keeps only in-frame clones and is missing some. The specimen gives about 14,000 clones without singletons; the ten biggest hold more than 20%. The specimen comprised PBMCs, sampled about 1,200 days after allogeneic stem cell transplant with posttransplant cyclophosphamide. Receptors originate from a female patient aged 35-55 years who received an allogeneic stem cell transplant from a related donor, was CMV-positive, and had no GVHD. Certain T cells may be donor cells from the graft.

This clone was recorded at least ten times. The chain combines TRBV7-3 with TRBJ2-7, with D unclear. CDR3 length: 12 amino acids. The germline V and J ends were trimmed by 1 base and 5 bases, with 6 bases remaining between them. Looked up from germline, CDR1 is SGHTA and CDR2 is FQGTGA. The CDR3 spells CASSLNSHEQYF. For the CDR3, the DNA is TGTGCCAGCAGCTTAAACTCTCACGAGCAGTACTTC. Variable domain in full (rest from reference TRBV7-3 and TRBJ2-7): GAGVSQTPSNKVTEKGKYVELRCDPISGHTALYWYRQSLGQGPEFLIYFQGTGAADDSGLPNDRFFAVRPEGSVSTLKIQRTERGDSAVYLCASSLNSHEQYFGPGTRLTVT.

This clone showed up many times. This chain links TRBV10-2 with TRBJ1-5; D is uncertain. Trimming removed 2 bases at V and 0 bases at J, with 11 bases between. The CDR3 loop spans 16 amino acids. Germline loops: CDR1 WSHSY, CDR2 SAAADI. CDR3 in DNA: TGCGCCAGCAGTGAGACGAGCAGGTATAGCAATCAGCCCCAGCATTTT. It is translated as CASSETSRYSNQPQHF.

This clone was counted ten times or more. CDR3 loop: CASSSPGQANYGYTF. The CDR3 DNA is TGTGCCAGCAGTTCGCCCGGACAGGCCAACTATGGCTACACCTTC. The chain recombines TRBV6-5 with TRBJ1-2, with 7 positions matching TRBD1. Germline CDR1 and CDR2: MNHEY and SVGAGI. The ends lost 4 bases at V and 2 bases at J; junction bases unmatched: 7. The CDR3 has 15 residues.

This clone has ten or more counts. This CDR3 is CASSVTGSEYHEQFF. The CDR3 nucleotides read TGTGCCAGCAGCGTAACAGGGTCAGAGTACCATGAGCAGTTCTTC. The chain couples TRBV9 to TRBJ2-1; D may be TRBD1 (6 bases). The CDR3 consists of 15 residues. V shed 1 base and J shed 8 bases, with 16 bases lying between them. Per germline, CDR1 SGDLS and CDR2 YYNGEE. The full variable domain, rest sourced from reference TRBV9 and TRBJ2-1, is DSGVTQTPKHLITATGQRVTLRCSPRSGDLSVYWYQQSLDQGLQFLIQYYNGEERAKGNILERFSAQQFPDLHSELNLSSLELGDSALYFCASSVTGSEYHEQFFGPGTRLTVL.

This clone was seen repeatedly, ten times or more. V is TRBV7-3 and J is TRBJ2-2, with D possibly being TRBD1 (5 bases). This CDR3 spans 17 amino acids. The V gene's germline CDR1 is SGHTA and CDR2 FQGTGA. Trimming removed 5 bases at V and 0 bases at J, with 16 bases between. CDR3 amino acids: CASSRDGAFANTGELFF. CDR3 sequence (DNA): TGTGCCAGCAGCAGGGATGGGGCCTTCGCGAACACCGGGGAGCTGTTTTTT.

The chain uses TRBV5-1 and TRBJ2-7, with TRBD2 matching 10 bases. Germline loops: CDR1 SGHRS, CDR2 YFSETQ. The CDR3 extends over 15 amino acids. Trimming removed 4 bases from V and 2 bases from J; junction bases left unmatched: 6. The CDR3 DNA is TGCGCCAGCAGCCTCCCAGCGGGGGGGCCCTACGAGCAGTACTTC. This gives the protein CASSLPAGGPYEQYF.

This clone was observed at least ten times. The gene calls are TRBV5-1 and TRBJ2-3; D ambiguous. This CDR3 has 14 residues. V shed 3 bases and J shed 2 bases, with 10 bases lying between them. In germline, CDR1 is SGHRS, CDR2 YFSETQ. The CDR3 DNA reads TGCGCCAGCAGCTCCGACTCGATCACAGATACGCAGTATTTT. Translating it yields CASSSDSITDTQYF.

J is TRBJ2-7 and V is TRBV11-2, with 7 nucleotides matching TRBD2. Trimming cost V 0 bases and J 0 bases; bases outside gene matches: 14. This CDR3 is built from 19 residues. CDR1 is SGHAT, CDR2 FQNNGV, per germline. CDR3 coding DNA: TGTGCCAGCAGCTTAGATCGTGGGGGGGTGGGGAGCAGCTCCTACGAGCAGTACTTC. Its protein product is CASSLDRGGVGSSSYEQYF. The whole variable domain, remainder taken from reference TRBV11-2 and TRBJ2-7, is EAGVAQSPRYKIIEKRQSVAFWCNPISGHATLYWYQQILGQGPKLLIQFQNNGVVDDSQLPKDRFSAERLKGVDSTLKIQPAKLEDSAVYLCASSLDRGGVGSSSYEQYFGPGTRLTVT.

As regards this clone: A read error may account for a junction end that differs from germline. This rearrangement joins TRBV28 to TRBJ1-3; a weak D match, TRBD1 (5 bases). This CDR3 comprises 14 residues. CDR1 is MDHEN, CDR2 SYDVKM, per germline. DNA for the CDR3: TGTGCCGGCAGTTTTCAGGGCTACGGAAACACCATATATTTT. Its protein product is CAGSFQGYGNTIYF.

This clone was found many times. The chain's CDR3 is CASRAVSGSPLHF. In nucleotides, the CDR3 is TGTGCCAGCAGGGCAGTTTCGGGTTCACCCCTCCACTTT. This rearrangement joins TRBV2 to TRBJ1-6; D not resolved. Trimming shortened V by 6 bases and J by 9 bases, and 12 bases separated the two germline ends. There are 13 residues in the CDR3. CDR1 and CDR2 from the germline V gene are SNHLY and FYNNEI.

This clone showed up many times. CDR3 loop: CASSPAQGEEKLFF. The CDR3 DNA reads as TGTGCCAGCTCACCAGCCCAGGGGGAGGAAAAACTGTTTTTT. The V call is TRBV18, the J call TRBJ1-4; 7 bases agree with TRBD1. V was pared by 2 bases and J by 8 bases, with 5 bases of the junction left unmatched. Looked up from germline, CDR1 is KGHSH and CDR2 is LQKENI. CDR3 length: 14 amino acids.

This sequence joins TRBV4-2 and TRBJ1-1, with TRBD1 matching 7 bases. Germline V gene lookup returns CDR1 LGHNA and CDR2 YNFKEQ. J lost 3 bases, V lost 3 bases, and 10 bases had no gene match. The CDR3 length is 16 residues. The CDR3: CASSQEYQGEDTEAFF. In nucleotides, the CDR3 is TGTGCCAGCAGCCAGGAATACCAGGGGGAAGACACTGAAGCTTTCTTT.

This clone was seen at least ten times. The V gene is TRBV29-1, the J gene TRBJ2-3; 9 positions match TRBD2. V lost 4 bases and J lost 3; bases outside the gene matches: 5. This CDR3 is 14 amino acids long. Germline CDR1 SQVTM, CDR2 ANQGSEA. DNA for the CDR3: TGCAGCGTTGGGTTGCTAGCGGGGACAGATACGCAGTATTTT. Protein sequence: CSVGLLAGTDTQYF.

This clone has just a few counts. J is TRBJ1-1 and V is TRBV10-3; D call uncertain. CDR3 size: 13 residues. The V end was cut by 4 bases, the J end by 6 bases, with 12 bases between. Germline lookup yields CDR1 ENHRY and CDR2 SYGVKD. The CDR3 reads CAISVRGRPEAFF. The CDR3 bases are TGTGCCATCAGTGTTCGGGGAAGGCCTGAAGCTTTCTTT.

The sample holds a few counts of this clone. This sequence joins TRBV29-1 and TRBJ1-4; 11 nucleotides agree with TRBD1. CDR1 is SQVTM and CDR2 is ANQGSEA in the germline V gene. V gave up 4 bases and J gave up 11 bases; unmatched junction bases: 9. The CDR3 is 14 amino acids. The CDR3 coding sequence is TGCAGCGTTGCCGGACAGGGGGCGTCTATTAAACTGTTTTTT. Translated: CSVAGQGASIKLFF.

This clone was observed many times. The chain links TRBV7-2 to TRBJ2-7; D remains unclear. There are 16 residues in the CDR3. Trimming cost V 5 bases and J 3 bases, with 20 bases left between them. Germline V gene data show CDR1 as SGHTA and CDR2 as FQGNSA. The chain's CDR3 is CASSPMLRYSFYEQYF. CDR3 DNA: TGTGCCAGCAGCCCTATGTTGCGGTACTCTTTCTACGAGCAGTACTTC.

At least ten counts were recorded for this clone. V gene TRBV18 combines with J gene TRBJ1-2; possible D gene TRBD1, 5 bases. Germline values: CDR1 KGHSH, CDR2 LQKENI. V was shortened by 3 bases and J by 6 bases, with 14 bases between the two germline ends. CDR3 length: 14 amino acids. The CDR3: CASSPTELGNGYTF. The DNA of the CDR3 is TGTGCCAGCTCACCGACAGAATTAGGAAATGGCTACACCTTC.

This clone has more than one count but fewer than ten. This chain links TRBV7-8 with TRBJ2-1; D uncertain. This CDR3 comprises 17 residues. Germline CDR1 is SGHVS and CDR2 is FQNEAQ. The V end lost 5 bases, the J end lost 0 bases, and 17 bases lay between the germline ends. This CDR3 is CASSPPLRSISYNEQFF. The CDR3 DNA follows: TGTGCCAGCAGCCCGCCTTTGCGATCGATCTCCTACAATGAGCAGTTCTTC.

This clone came up a few times. The rearrangement links TRBV9 to TRBJ2-7; D is possibly TRBD1 (6 bases). This CDR3 comprises 15 residues. The ends were cut back, 7 bases at V and 2 bases at J, with 19 bases in the middle. In germline, CDR1 is SGDLS, CDR2 YYNGEE. The CDR3 region has the DNA TGTGCCAGCTGTATCAGACAGGAGACGGCCTACGAGCAGTACTTC. Translation gives CASCIRQETAYEQYF.

This clone turned up a few times. The V call is TRBV4-1, the J call TRBJ2-1; unclear D gene. This CDR3 is 13 amino acids long. Trimming removed 0 bases from V and 13 bases from J, with 13 bases in between. CDR1 is MGHRA and CDR2 is YSYEKL in the germline V gene. The CDR3 nucleotides are TGCGCCAGCAGCCAAGATATTGTAGTTCGCCAGTTCTTC. Translated: CASSQDIVVRQFF.

This clone was observed a few times. The gene calls are TRBV4-2 and TRBJ2-3, with 11 bases aligning to TRBD2. After removal of 4 bases from V and 0 bases from J, the junction contained 9 bases not matched to a gene. The CDR3 runs to 18 residues. The V gene's germline CDR1 is LGHNA and CDR2 YNFKEQ. CDR3 sequence: CASSRGVAGGLSTDTQYF. The CDR3, as DNA: TGTGCCAGCAGCCGGGGGGTAGCGGGGGGGCTTAGCACAGATACGCAGTATTTT.

V gene TRBV27 combines with J gene TRBJ2-7, with D possibly matching TRBD1 (5 bases). Germline CDR1 reads MNHEY; CDR2 reads SMNVEV (reference sequence). The CDR3 sequence is 13 residues long. V was shortened by 5 bases and J by 3 bases, with 11 bases between the two germline ends. The CDR3 nucleotides read TGTGCCAGCAGTCCATTGGACAACTACGAGCAGTACTTC. This codes for CASSPLDNYEQYF.